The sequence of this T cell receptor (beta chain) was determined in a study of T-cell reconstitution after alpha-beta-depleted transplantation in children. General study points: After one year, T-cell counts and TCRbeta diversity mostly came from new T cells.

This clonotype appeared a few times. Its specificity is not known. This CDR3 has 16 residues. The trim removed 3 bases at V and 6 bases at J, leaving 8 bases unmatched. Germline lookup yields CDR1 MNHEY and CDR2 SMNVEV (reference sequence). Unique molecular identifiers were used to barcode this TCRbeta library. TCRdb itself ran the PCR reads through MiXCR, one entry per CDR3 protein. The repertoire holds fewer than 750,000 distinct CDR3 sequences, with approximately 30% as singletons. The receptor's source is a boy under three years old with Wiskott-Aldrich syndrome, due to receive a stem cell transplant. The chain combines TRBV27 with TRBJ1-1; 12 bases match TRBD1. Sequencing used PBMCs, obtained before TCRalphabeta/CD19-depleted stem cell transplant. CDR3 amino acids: CASSLTGTGGAPEAFF. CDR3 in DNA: TGTGCCAGCAGTTTGACCGGGACAGGGGGCGCCCCTGAAGCTTTCTTT.